A single sample is the source of the 3 T cell receptor beta chains below, sequenced in a study of neurological immune-mediated disorders. TCRdb ran MiXCR on the 5' RACE reads and lists one entry per CDR3 protein. The sample consists of about 41,000 distinct CDR3 sequences, about 12% of them appearing once. The sequencing input was PBMCs. All receptors derive from a female donor in good health.

There are many counts of this clonotype. The chain carries TRBV7-8 and TRBJ2-2; maybe TRBD1 (6 bases). In germline, CDR1 is SGHVS, CDR2 FQNEAQ. The CDR3 has 18 residues. Trimming pared 2 bases from V and 1 base from J, leaving 17 bases between. CDR3 protein: CASSLPLAGAGNTGELFF. In nucleotides, the CDR3 is TGTGCCAGCAGCTTACCTCTTGCAGGGGCAGGGAACACCGGGGAGCTGTTTTTT.

This clonotype was recorded many times. J is TRBJ2-1 and V is TRBV20-1; 9 bases fit TRBD2. This CDR3 comprises 15 residues. Unmatched junction bases numbered 7, after V lost 0 bases and J lost 7 bases. Germline V CDR1 and CDR2: DFQATT, SNEGSKA (reference sequence). CDR3 amino acids: CSARDFAGGRNEQFF. The CDR3 nucleotides are TGCAGTGCTAGAGATTTCGCGGGGGGGCGTAATGAGCAGTTCTTC.

This clonotype was seen at least ten times. The genes are TRBV2 and TRBJ2-3, with TRBD2 as a possible D gene (5 bases). The CDR3 runs 16 residues. The germline gives CDR1 SNHLY, CDR2 FYNNEI. V was cut by 3 bases and J by 0 bases, with 13 bases left in between. CDR3 in amino acids: CASSDRTGSSTDTQYF. The CDR3 region has the DNA TGTGCCAGCAGTGATAGAACGGGATCTAGCACAGATACGCAGTATTTT.